Listed below are T cell receptor beta chains from one sample, sequenced in a study of cytotoxic CD8 clonotypes in ibrutinib-treated CLL. Here immunoSEQ multiplex PCR was the method, and the copy in TCRdb shows in-frame clones only, minus some. The table has some 92,000 clones, 70% to 80% seen once. This sample comprised PBMCs, obtained after 24 months of ibrutinib treatment. These receptors were collected from a human donor with chronic lymphocytic leukemia. The CDR3 runs from the conserved cysteine through the conserved F or W. A D gene is named only where the DNA matches it firmly. Clone size is stated in some rows and not others, as once, few, many or a class when expanded.

size,J,D,V,CDR3,DNA
NA,TRBJ2-3,NA,TRBV5-8,CASSPRLGRPITDTQYF,TGTGCCAGCAGCCCCCGGTTGGGCAGGCCCATCACAGATACGCAGTATTTT
NA,TRBJ1-5,NA,TRBV28,CASSFSDQPQHF,TGTGCCAGCAGTTTCTCGGATCAGCCCCAGCATTTT
NA,TRBJ1-5,TRBD1,TRBV6-1,CASSGVTGDQPQHF,TGTGCCAGCAGTGGGGTGACAGGGGATCAGCCCCAGCATTTT
NA,TRBJ2-7,NA,TRBV11-2,CASSHVKLSEQYF,TGTGCCAGCAGTCACGTAAAGCTGAGCGAGCAGTACTTC
NA,TRBJ2-2,TRBD2,TRBV5-1,CASSLAGLAGVGTGELFF,TGCGCCAGCAGCTTGGCTGGCCTAGCGGGAGTAGGGACCGGGGAGCTGTTTTTT
few,TRBJ2-7,NA,TRBV7-2,CASSQGPGWYEQYF,TGTGCCAGCAGCCAGGGACCGGGTTGGTACGAGCAGTACTTC
NA,TRBJ2-1,TRBD2,TRBV28,CASRPRTSGAPHEQFF,TGTGCCAGCAGGCCTCGAACTAGCGGGGCCCCCCATGAGCAGTTCTTC
NA,TRBJ1-1,TRBD1,TRBV15,CATSRERTGRVDTEAFF,TGTGCCACCAGCAGAGAAAGGACAGGGAGGGTCGACACTGAAGCTTTCTTT
NA,TRBJ2-5,TRBD2,TRBV5-8,CASSYLGLAEETQYF,TGTGCCAGCAGCTATTTGGGACTAGCGGAAGAGACCCAGTACTTC
NA,TRBJ2-1,NA,TRBV7-6,CASSSTGAGLYNEQFF,TGTGCCAGCAGCTCTACTGGGGCGGGCCTCTACAATGAGCAGTTCTTC
NA,TRBJ2-1,NA,TRBV7-9,CASSLSSSPDYNEQFF,TGTGCCAGCAGCTTAAGCTCCAGCCCAGACTACAATGAGCAGTTCTTC
NA,TRBJ2-4,NA,TRBV5-1,CASSLGQHLAKNIQYF,TGCGCCAGCAGCTTGGGACAGCACTTAGCCAAAAACATTCAGTACTTC
NA,TRBJ2-7,NA,TRBV10-3,CAISTTGPLYEQYF,TGTGCCATCAGCACCACGGGACCTCTTTACGAGCAGTACTTC
NA,TRBJ2-5,NA,TRBV14,CASSEIRPGRTQETQYF,TGTGCCAGCAGCGAGATAAGACCGGGACGGACCCAAGAGACCCAGTACTTC
NA,TRBJ2-2,NA,TRBV5-4,CASSPGRRVNTGELFF,TGTGCCAGCAGCCCCGGACGGCGGGTAAACACCGGGGAGCTGTTTTTT
NA,TRBJ2-1,NA,TRBV7-3,CASSSAGTSYNEQFF,TGTGCCAGCAGCTCGGCCGGGACATCCTACAATGAGCAGTTCTTC
NA,TRBJ2-5,TRBD2,TRBV13,CASSLSLAGGLGTQYF,TGTGCCAGCAGCTTAAGCCTAGCGGGTGGTTTGGGGACCCAGTACTTC
NA,TRBJ1-1,NA,TRBV30,CAWRIGGATTEAFF,TGTGCCTGGAGGATCGGGGGCGCGACCACTGAAGCTTTCTTT
NA,TRBJ1-1,NA,TRBV19,CAKGRQIPEAFF,TGTGCGAAAGGACGGCAGATACCTGAAGCTTTCTTT
NA,TRBJ2-3,NA,TRBV18,CASSLWKDTQYF,TGTGCCAGCTCCCTTTGGAAAGATACGCAGTATTTT
NA,TRBJ1-6,NA,TRBV18,CASSTTGNNSPLHF,TGTGCCAGCTCAACAACAGGGAACAATTCACCCCTCCACTTT
NA,TRBJ2-2,TRBD2,TRBV5-1,CASSSKGGAGGSTGELFF,TGCGCCAGCAGCTCGAAGGGGGGCGCGGGAGGTTCCACCGGGGAGCTGTTTTTT
NA,TRBJ2-7,NA,TRBV28,CASSLAARLYEQYF,TGTGCCAGCAGTTTGGCAGCACGGCTGTACGAGCAGTACTTC
NA,TRBJ2-7,TRBD1,TRBV25-1,CASSEGGTGGYEQYF,TGTGCCAGCAGTGAGGGTGGGACAGGGGGGTACGAGCAGTACTTC
NA,TRBJ2-1,NA,TRBV5-1,CASSPGVTYNEQFF,TGCGCCAGCAGCCCCGGGGTAACCTACAATGAGCAGTTCTTC
NA,TRBJ1-6,NA,TRBV6-6,CASSLGDNSPLHF,TGTGCCAGCAGTTTGGGAGATAATTCACCCCTCCACTTT
NA,TRBJ2-1,TRBD2,TRBV11-3,CASSWGLAGGSSYNEQFF,TGTGCCAGCAGCTGGGGACTAGCGGGAGGGAGCTCCTACAATGAGCAGTTCTTC
NA,TRBJ1-5,NA,TRBV6-5,CASSFRDSNQPQHF,TGTGCCAGCAGCTTCAGGGATAGCAATCAGCCCCAGCATTTT
few,TRBJ2-7,NA,TRBV19,CASSFGFSYEQYF,TGTGCCAGTAGTTTCGGGTTCTCCTACGAGCAGTACTTC
many,TRBJ2-1,NA,TRBV4-1,CASSQDTQSQGNEQFF,TGTGCCAGCAGCCAAGATACACAGTCTCAGGGGAATGAGCAGTTCTTC
NA,TRBJ1-5,NA,TRBV2,CASSSLLDNQPQHF,TGTGCCAGCAGCTCTTTATTGGACAATCAGCCCCAGCATTTT
few,TRBJ2-1,NA,TRBV13,CASSAQGNSYNEQFF,TGTGCCAGCAGCGCCCAGGGGAACTCCTACAATGAGCAGTTCTTC
NA,TRBJ1-1,NA,TRBV11-1,CASSFRRGNTEAFF,TGTGCCAGCAGCTTTCGGAGGGGGAACACTGAAGCTTTCTTT
NA,TRBJ2-7,NA,TRBV6-5,CASSPRPQGNYEQYF,TGTGCCAGCAGCCCACGGCCCCAGGGGAACTACGAGCAGTACTTC
NA,TRBJ2-7,NA,TRBV19,CASRKQSSYEQYF,TGTGCCAGTAGGAAACAGAGCTCCTACGAGCAGTACTTC
NA,TRBJ1-2,NA,TRBV19,CASSKRAENYGYTF,TGTGCCAGTAGTAAGAGGGCGGAGAACTATGGCTACACCTTC